This T cell receptor (beta chain) was profiled in a study of T cell repertoires and Cas9 in healthy adults. The overall study: SpCas9-reactive CD4 and CD8 T cells were characterized for potency, cytotoxicity and lineage.

The CDR3 loop spans 15 amino acids. V was clipped by 2 bases and J by 7 bases; unmatched bases: 5. Germline lookup yields CDR1 MNHNY and CDR2 SVGAGI (reference sequence). Clones were sequenced by immunoSEQ multiplex PCR, and TCRdb holds only the in-frame ones, with some missing. Of 20,000 to 25,000 clones listed, more than 75% are singletons. This clonotype originated in a human donor in good health. The chain has TRBV6-6 and TRBJ1-6; 7 positions match TRBD1. Source material: CD4+ effector T cells (CD127+, CD25-, CD137-, CD154-) from PBMCs; culture status not recorded. The CDR3 sequence is CASSYAGTENSPLHF. The CDR3 DNA reads as TGTGCCAGCAGTTACGCCGGGACAGAGAATTCACCCCTCCACTTT.